The clone carrying this T cell receptor beta chain appeared many times. Its antigen is unidentified. The sorted Tregs were CD4+CD25+CD127-/low cells. Notes on the study in general: The larger cohort examined one V-J beta rearrangement, not whole repertoires. Tumor Tregs overlapped most with tumor, then blood, naive CD4+ cells.

The CDR3 has 13 amino acids. Trimming pared 5 bases from V and 1 base from J, leaving 5 bases between. Germline V lookup: CDR1 SGHTA, CDR2 FQGTGA. Full-length variable regions came from constant-region reverse primers plus semi-nested Nested Universal Primer A PCR. TCRdb called the 5' RACE reads again in MiXCR, with one record for every CDR3 protein. The sample holds approximately 9,800 distinct CDR3 sequences; around 15% are singletons and the top ten take around 3.3%. The sequencing sample was made of Tregs sorted from blood. This clonotype originated in a female donor with breast cancer. The chain joins TRBV7-3 to TRBJ2-2; the D is unclear. The CDR3 here is CASSAGNTGELFF. CDR3 bases: TGTGCCAGCAGCGCCGGGAACACCGGGGAGCTGTTTTTT. Together with reference TRBV7-3 and TRBJ2-2, the CDR3 gives the full variable domain: GAGVSQTPSNKVTEKGKYVELRCDPISGHTALYWYRQSLGQGPEFLIYFQGTGAADDSGLPNDRFFAVRPEGSVSTLKIQRTERGDSAVYLCASSAGNTGELFFGEGSRLTVL.